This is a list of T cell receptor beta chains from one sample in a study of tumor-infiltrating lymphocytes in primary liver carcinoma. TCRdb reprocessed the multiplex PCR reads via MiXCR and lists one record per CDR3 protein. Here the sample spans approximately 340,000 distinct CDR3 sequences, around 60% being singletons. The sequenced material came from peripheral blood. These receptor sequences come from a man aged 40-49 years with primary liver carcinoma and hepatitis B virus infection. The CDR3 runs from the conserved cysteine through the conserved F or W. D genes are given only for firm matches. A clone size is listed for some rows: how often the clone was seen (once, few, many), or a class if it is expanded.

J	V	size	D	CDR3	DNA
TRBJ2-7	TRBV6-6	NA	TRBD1	CASSYLGTGSGYERYF	TGTGCCAGCAGTTACCTCGGGACAGGGAGCGGCTACGAGCGGTACTTC
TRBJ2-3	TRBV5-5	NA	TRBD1	CDSSVRDSEDPGAPSDTQYF	TGTGACAGCAGCGTACGGGACAGCGAAGACCCCGGTGCGCCATCAGATACGCAGTATTTT
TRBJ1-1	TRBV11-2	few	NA	CASSGSQRHDIEAFF	TGTGCCAGCAGTGGGTCCCAGAGACACGACATTGAAGCTTTCTTT
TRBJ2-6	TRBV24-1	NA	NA	CATSDLLPSGANVLTF	TGTGCCACCAGTGATTTGCTCCCCTCTGGGGCCAACGTCCTGACTTTC
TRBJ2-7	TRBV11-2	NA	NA	CVSSLGGARAGQYF	TGTGTCAGCAGCTTAGGTGGCGCACGAGCCGGGCAGTACTTC
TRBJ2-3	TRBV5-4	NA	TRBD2	CPSSSTSADTQYF	TGCCCCAGCAGCTCTACTAGCGCAGATACGCAGTATTTT
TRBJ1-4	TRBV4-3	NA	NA	CASSQGGSGTNGKLFF	TGCGCCAGCAGCCAAGGCGGATCCGGGACTAATGGAAAACTGTTTTTT
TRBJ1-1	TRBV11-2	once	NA	CASSYDRLNTAAFF	TGTGCCAGCAGCTATGACAGGCTGAACACTGCAGCTTTCTTC
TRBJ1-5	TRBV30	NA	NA	CAWSALGRGLNQPQHF	TGTGCCTGGAGTGCACTCGGGCGGGGGCTAAATCAGCCCCAGCATTTT
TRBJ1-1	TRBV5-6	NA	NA	CASSLTGRTEAFF	TGTGCCAGCAGCTTGACAGGGAGAACTGAAGCTTTCTTT
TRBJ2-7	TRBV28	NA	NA	CAGSFRLPYEQYF	TGTGCCGGCAGTTTCCGCCTTCCTTACGAGCAGTACTTC
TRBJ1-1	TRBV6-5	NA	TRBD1	CASSPTGVMKTEAIF	TGTGCCAGCAGTCCGACAGGGGTGATGAAAACTGAAGCTATCTTT
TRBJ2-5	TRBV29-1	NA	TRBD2	CSVVLSGSVNEQYF	TGCAGCGTTGTGCTTAGCGGGAGTGTGAATGAGCAGTACTTC
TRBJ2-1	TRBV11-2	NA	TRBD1	CASSLKAGGIWNEQFF	TGTGCCAGCAGTTTAAAGGCAGGGGGAATCTGGAATGAGCAGTTCTTC
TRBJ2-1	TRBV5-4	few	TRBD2	CASSFGLAGQYNEQFF	TGTGCCAGCAGCTTCGGACTAGCGGGACAGTACAATGAGCAGTTCTTC
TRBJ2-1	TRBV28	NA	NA	CASSRSNEQFF	TGTGCCAGCAGCCGGAGTAATGAGCAGTTCTTC
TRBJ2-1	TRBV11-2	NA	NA	CATSISGSYNVQFF	TGTGCCACCAGCATTAGCGGCTCCTACAATGTGCAGTTCTTC
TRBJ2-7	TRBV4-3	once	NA	CANSQDTGRVGEQYF	TGCGCCAACAGCCAAGATACGGGCAGGGTGGGGGAGCAGTACTTC
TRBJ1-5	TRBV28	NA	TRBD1	CASSGTGANQPQHF	TGTGCCAGTTCCGGGACAGGGGCCAATCAGCCCCAGCATTTT
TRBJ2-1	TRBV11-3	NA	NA	CVSSLARFYNEQSF	TGTGTCAGCAGCTTAGCCAGATTTTACAATGAGCAGTCCTTC
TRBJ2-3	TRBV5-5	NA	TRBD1	CVSSPYFTDRVRTDTQYF	TGTGTCAGCAGCCCTTACTTCACCGACAGGGTGAGGACAGATACGCAGTATTTT
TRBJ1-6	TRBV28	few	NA	CASTITGINSPLHF	TGTGCCAGCACCATTACAGGGATTAATTCACCCCTCCACTTT
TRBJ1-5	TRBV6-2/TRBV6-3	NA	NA	CVSSDGRPQHF	TGTGTCAGCAGCGACGGGAGACCCCAGCATTTT
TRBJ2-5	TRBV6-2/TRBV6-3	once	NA	CASSYSRVPEETQYF	TGTGCCAGCAGTTACTCGAGAGTACCCGAGGAGACCCAGTACTTC
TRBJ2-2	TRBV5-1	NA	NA	CASSPDVLGELFF	TGCGCCAGCAGCCCGGACGTCTTGGGGGAGCTGTTTTTT
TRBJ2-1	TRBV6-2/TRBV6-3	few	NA	CARSRTDLWFF	TGTGCCAGAAGTCGGACCGACTTATGGTTCTTC
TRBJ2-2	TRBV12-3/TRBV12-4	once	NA	CANSFDRVTGELFF	TGTGCCAACAGTTTTGACAGAGTCACCGGGGAACTGTTTTTT
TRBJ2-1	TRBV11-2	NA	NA	CTSTPGELGRGSEFF	TGTACCAGCACCCCCGGGGAGCTCGGGCGCGGGTCGGAGTTCTTC
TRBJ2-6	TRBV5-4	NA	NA	CASTHWGSGANVLTF	TGTGCCAGCACCCACTGGGGGTCTGGGGCCAACGTCCTGACTTTC
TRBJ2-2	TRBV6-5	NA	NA	CTSTPQIVNTGELFF	TGTACCAGCACGCCTCAGATTGTGAACACCGGGGAGCTGTTTTTT
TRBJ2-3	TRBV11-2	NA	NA	CASGLSDSITDTQYF	TGTGCCAGCGGCTTATCCGATAGCATCACAGATACGCAGTATTTT
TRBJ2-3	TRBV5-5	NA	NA	CGTSGFPTDTQYF	TGTGGCACCAGTGGCTTCCCCACAGATACGCAGTATTTT
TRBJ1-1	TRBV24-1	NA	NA	CATSDGANTEAFF	TGTGCCACCAGTGATGGGGCAAACACTGAAGCTTTCTTT
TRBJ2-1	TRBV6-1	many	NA	CASSLGQGGSNEQFF	TGTGCCAGCAGTTTAGGACAAGGAGGGTCAAATGAGCAGTTCTTC
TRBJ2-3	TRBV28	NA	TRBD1	CASSFRGQGGTDTQYF	TGTGCCAGCAGTTTTCGGGGACAGGGGGGAACAGATACGCAGTATTTT
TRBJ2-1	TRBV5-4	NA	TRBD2	CASSPSGSKYNEQFF	TGTGCCAGCAGCCCTAGCGGGAGTAAGTACAATGAGCAGTTCTTC
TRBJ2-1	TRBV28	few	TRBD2	CASPPPGLAGSAEQFF	TGTGCCAGTCCCCCCCCGGGACTAGCGGGGTCCGCGGAGCAGTTCTTC
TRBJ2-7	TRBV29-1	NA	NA	CSVHRGLSLSYEQYF	TGCAGCGTCCATCGAGGGCTATCGCTTTCCTACGAGCAGTACTTC
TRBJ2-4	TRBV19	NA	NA	CASSRNLGETGFSTCF	TGTGCCAGTAGCCGTAATTTGGGGGAAACAGGGTTCTCCACCTGCTTC
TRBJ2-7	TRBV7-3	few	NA	CASSLGEYYEQYF	TGTGCCAGCAGCTTAGGGGAATACTACGAGCAGTACTTC
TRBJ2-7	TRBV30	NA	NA	CAWSGEGTYEQYF	TGTGCCTGGAGTGGGGAAGGAACCTACGAGCAGTACTTC
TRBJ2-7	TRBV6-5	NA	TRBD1	CASRPQGDYKQYF	TGTGCCAGCAGGCCCCAGGGGGATTACAAGCAGTACTTC
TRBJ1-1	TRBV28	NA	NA	CASRRQKNTEALF	TGCGCCAGCAGACGACAGAAGAACACTGAAGCTCTCTTT
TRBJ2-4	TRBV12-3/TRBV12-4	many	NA	CASSLVDIQYF	TGTGCCAGCAGTTTAGTCGACATTCAGTACTTC
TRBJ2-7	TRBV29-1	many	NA	CSVDGGGYEQYF	TGCAGCGTTGACGGGGGAGGCTACGAGCAGTACTTC
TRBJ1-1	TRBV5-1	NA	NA	CASSPGGGKSEAFF	TGCGCCAGCAGCCCGGGAGGGGGTAAGTCTGAAGCTTTCTTT
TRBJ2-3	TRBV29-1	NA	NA	CSVILQGDTQYF	TGTAGCGTTATTCTACAAGGAGATACGCAGTATTTT
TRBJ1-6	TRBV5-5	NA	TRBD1	CASSTRTGGDSALHF	TGTGCCAGCAGCACTCGGACAGGGGGGGATTCAGCCCTCCACTTT
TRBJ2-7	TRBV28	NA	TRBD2	CASSFPGGPYEQYF	TGTGCCAGCAGTTTCCCGGGAGGGCCCTACGAGCAGTACTTC
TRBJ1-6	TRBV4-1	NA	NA	CASSTLSDASPLDF	TGCGCCAGCAGCACCCTGTCCGATGCTTCGCCCCTCGACTTT